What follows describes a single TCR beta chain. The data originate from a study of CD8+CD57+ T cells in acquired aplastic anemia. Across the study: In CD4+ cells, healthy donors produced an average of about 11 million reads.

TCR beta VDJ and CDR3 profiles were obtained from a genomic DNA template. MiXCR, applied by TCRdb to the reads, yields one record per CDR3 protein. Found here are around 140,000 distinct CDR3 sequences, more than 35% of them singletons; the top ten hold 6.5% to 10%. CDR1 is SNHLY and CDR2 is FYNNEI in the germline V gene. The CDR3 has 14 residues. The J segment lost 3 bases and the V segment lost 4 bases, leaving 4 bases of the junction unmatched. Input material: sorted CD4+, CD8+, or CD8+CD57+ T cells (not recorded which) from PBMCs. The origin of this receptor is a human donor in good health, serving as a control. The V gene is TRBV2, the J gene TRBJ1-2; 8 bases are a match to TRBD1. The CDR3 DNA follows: TGTGCCAGCAGTGTCTCACAGGGGGACTATGGCTACACCTTC. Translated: CASSVSQGDYGYTF.